This entry concerns a single TCR beta chain. TCRdb keeps only in-frame clones here, not all; method: immunoSEQ multiplex PCR. The sample records about 150,000 clones, about 92% being singletons. The source of the sample is a study of OX40 agonist ivuxolimab in advanced cancers. CDR1 and CDR2 from the germline V gene are MNHEY and SVGAGI. CDR3 length equals 15 residues. With baseline, cycle 4 day 1, and cycle 7 day 1 as timepoints, blood was sampled. The chain joins TRBV6-5 to TRBJ2-7; perhaps TRBD2 as D (7 bases). The sequence came from an adult with an advanced solid tumor such as melanoma, head and neck, liver or kidney cancer. Here the sequenced sample was CD4+ or CD8+ T cells sorted from blood, taken in a trial of the OX40 agonist ivuxolimab. The CDR3 is CSGGFIPYYYYEQYF. The CDR3 DNA follows: TGTTCGGGGGGCTTTATCCCCTACTACTACTACGAGCAGTACTTC.